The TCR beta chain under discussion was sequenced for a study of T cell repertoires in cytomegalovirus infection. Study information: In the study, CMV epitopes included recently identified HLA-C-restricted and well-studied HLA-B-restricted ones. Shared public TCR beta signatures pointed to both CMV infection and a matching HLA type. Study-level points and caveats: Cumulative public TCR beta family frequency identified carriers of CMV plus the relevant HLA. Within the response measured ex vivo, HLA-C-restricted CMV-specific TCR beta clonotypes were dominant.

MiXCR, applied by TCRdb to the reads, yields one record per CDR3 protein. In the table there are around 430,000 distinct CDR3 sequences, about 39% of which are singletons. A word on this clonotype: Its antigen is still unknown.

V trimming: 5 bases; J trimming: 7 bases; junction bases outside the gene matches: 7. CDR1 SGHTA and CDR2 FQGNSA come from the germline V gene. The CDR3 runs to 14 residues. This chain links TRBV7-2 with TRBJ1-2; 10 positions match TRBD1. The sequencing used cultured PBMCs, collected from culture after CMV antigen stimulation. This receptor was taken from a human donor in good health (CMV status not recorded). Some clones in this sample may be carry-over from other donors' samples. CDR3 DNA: TGTGCCAGCAGCAGACAGGGGGCATATGGTGGCTACACCTTC. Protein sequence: CASSRQGAYGGYTF.